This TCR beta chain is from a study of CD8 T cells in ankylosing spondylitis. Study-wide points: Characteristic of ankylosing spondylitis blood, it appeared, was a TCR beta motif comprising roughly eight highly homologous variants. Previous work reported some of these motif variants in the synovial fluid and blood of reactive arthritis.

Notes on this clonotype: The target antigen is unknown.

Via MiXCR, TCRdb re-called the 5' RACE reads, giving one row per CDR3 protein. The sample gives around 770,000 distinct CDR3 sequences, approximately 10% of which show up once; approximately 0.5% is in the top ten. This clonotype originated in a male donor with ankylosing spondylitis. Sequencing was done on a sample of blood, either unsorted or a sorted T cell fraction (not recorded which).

Here the CDR3 reads CASSLVRGIGELFF. As DNA, the CDR3 is TGTGCCAGCAGCTTAGTTAGGGGTATCGGGGAGCTGTTTTTT. The chain has TRBV7-2 and TRBJ2-2; a weak D match, TRBD1 (5 bases). Deletions cut 1 base from V and 7 bases from J, with 10 bases between. The CDR3 covers 14 residues. Germline V gene lookup returns CDR1 SGHTA and CDR2 FQGNSA.